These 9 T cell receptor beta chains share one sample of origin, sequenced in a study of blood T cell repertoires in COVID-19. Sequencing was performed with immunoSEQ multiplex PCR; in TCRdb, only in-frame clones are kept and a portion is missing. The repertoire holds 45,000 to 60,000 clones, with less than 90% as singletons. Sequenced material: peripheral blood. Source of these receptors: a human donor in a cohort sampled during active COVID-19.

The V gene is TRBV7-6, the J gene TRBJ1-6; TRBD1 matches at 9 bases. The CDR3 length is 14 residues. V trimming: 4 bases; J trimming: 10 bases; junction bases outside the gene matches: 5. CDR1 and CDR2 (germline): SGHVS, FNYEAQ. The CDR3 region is CASSSDRGVSPLHF. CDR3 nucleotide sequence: TGTGCCAGCAGCTCGGACAGGGGTGTCTCACCCCTCCACTTT.

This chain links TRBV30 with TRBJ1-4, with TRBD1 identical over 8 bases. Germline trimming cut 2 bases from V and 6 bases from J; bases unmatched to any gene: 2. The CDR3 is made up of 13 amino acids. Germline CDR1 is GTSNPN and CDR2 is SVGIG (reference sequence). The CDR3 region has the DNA TGTGCCTGGAGTAACAGGGGGTATGAAAAACTGTTTTTT. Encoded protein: CAWSNRGYEKLFF.

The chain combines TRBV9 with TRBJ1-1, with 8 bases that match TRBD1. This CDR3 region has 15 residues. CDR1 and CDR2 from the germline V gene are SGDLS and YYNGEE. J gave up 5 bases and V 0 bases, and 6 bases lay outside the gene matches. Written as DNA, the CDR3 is TGTGCCAGCAGCGTAGGAACAGGGGGAGGAACTGAAGCTTTCTTT. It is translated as CASSVGTGGGTEAFF.

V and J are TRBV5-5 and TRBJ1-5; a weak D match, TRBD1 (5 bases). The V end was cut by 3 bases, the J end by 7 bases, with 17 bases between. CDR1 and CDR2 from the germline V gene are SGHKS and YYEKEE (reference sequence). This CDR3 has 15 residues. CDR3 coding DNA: TGTGCCAGCAGCTCGGGGGTCGGAGACGCGCAGCCCCAGCATTTT. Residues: CASSSGVGDAQPQHF.

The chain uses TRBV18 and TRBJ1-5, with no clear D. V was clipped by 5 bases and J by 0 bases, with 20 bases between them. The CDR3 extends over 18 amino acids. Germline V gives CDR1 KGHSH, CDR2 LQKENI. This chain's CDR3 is CASSKKGGDSHSNQPQHF. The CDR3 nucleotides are TGTGCCAGCTCAAAAAAAGGAGGAGATTCTCATAGCAATCAGCCCCAGCATTTT. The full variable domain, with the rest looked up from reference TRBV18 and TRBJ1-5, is NAGVMQNPRHLVRRRGQEARLRCSPMKGHSHVYWYRQLPEEGLKFMVYLQKENIIDESGMPKERFSAEFPKEGPSILRIQQVVRGDSAAYFCASSKKGGDSHSNQPQHFGDGTRLSIL.

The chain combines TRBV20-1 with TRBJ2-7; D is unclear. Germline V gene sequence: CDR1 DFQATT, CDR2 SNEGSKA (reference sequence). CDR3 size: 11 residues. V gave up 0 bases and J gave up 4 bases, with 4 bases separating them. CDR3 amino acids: CSARERYEQYF. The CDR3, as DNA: TGCAGTGCTAGAGAGCGATACGAGCAGTACTTC.

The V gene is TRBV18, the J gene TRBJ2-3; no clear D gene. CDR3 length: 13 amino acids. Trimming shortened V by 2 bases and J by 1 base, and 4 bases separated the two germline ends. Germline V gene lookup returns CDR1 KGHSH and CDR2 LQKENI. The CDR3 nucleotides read TGTGCCAGCTCACCAGAGGGCACAGATACGCAGTATTTT. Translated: CASSPEGTDTQYF.

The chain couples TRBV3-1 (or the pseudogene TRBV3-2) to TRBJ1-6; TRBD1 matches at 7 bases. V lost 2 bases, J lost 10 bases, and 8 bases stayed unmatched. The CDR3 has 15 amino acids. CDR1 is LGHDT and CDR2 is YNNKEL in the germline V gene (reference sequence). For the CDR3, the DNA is TGTGCCAGCAGCCAATATAACACAGGGGTCTCACCCCTCCACTTT. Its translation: CASSQYNTGVSPLHF.

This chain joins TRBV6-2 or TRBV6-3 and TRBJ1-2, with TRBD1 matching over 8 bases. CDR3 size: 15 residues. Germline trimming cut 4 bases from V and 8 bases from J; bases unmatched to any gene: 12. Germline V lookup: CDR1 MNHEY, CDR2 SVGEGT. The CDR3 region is CASSWRTGGSGGYTF. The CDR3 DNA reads TGTGCCAGCAGTTGGAGAACAGGGGGTTCAGGCGGCTACACCTTC.